This T cell receptor beta chain was found in a study of regulatory T cells in long-lasting Graves disease. Construction of TCR beta libraries relied on iRepertoire HTBI primers and on Arm-PCR targeting CDR3 regions. TCRdb reprocessed the multiplex PCR reads with MiXCR, giving one entry per CDR3 protein. Here the sample spans roughly 500,000 distinct CDR3 sequences, less than 15% being singletons. This clonotype came up many times. Its target is unknown. Trimming stripped 5 bases from V and 8 bases from J, with 10 bases between. In germline, CDR1 is SGHAT, CDR2 FQNNGV. CDR3 length: 12 residues. Study-wide points: Newly diagnosed disease favored TRBV20-1 and TRBJ2-1 over persistent disease.

As to time point: newly diagnosed GD, antithyroid drugs for less than 3 months. PBMC-extracted RNA yielded the TCR library. These data are also associated with another study on T cells in Graves' hyperthyroidism and ophthalmopathy. As that report states: The HTBI primer set drove a first-round RT-PCR of the TCR CDR3.

The sequence came from a man under 40 with Graves disease. The sample was peripheral blood mononuclear cells (PBMCs), taken at new diagnosis, from a patient treated with antithyroid drugs. The rearrangement joins TRBV11-2 to TRBJ2-1; D gene ambiguous. The CDR3 DNA reads TGTGCCAGCAGCCCTGCATGGTATGAGCAGTTCTTC. This sequence encodes CASSPAWYEQFF.